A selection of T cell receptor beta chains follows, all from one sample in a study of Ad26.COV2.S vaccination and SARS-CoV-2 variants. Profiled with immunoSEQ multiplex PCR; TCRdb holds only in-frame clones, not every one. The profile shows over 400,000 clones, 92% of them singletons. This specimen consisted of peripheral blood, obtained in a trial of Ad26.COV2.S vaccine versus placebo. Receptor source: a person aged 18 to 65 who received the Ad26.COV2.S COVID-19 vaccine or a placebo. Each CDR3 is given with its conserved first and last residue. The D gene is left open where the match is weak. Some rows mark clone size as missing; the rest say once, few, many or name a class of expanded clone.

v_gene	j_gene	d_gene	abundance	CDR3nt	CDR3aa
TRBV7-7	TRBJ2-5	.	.	TGTGCCAGCAGCAACCAAGAGACCCAGTACTTC	CASSNQETQYF
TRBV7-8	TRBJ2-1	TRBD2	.	TGTGCCAGCAGCTTACTAGCGGGGAGATACAATGAGCAGTTCTTC	CASSLLAGRYNEQFF
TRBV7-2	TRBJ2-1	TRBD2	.	TGTGCCAGCAGCCCGGAGGGAGGGAACAATGAGCAGTTCTTC	CASSPEGGNNEQFF
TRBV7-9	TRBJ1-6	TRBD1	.	TGTGCCAGCAGCTTGACAGGGGTGAATTCACCCCTCCACTTT	CASSLTGVNSPLHF
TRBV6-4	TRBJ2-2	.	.	TGTGCCAGCAGAGCTCCGATAACCGGGGAGCTGTTTTTT	CASRAPITGELFF
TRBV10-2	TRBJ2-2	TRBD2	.	TGCGCCAGCAGTGGCGGACTAGCGGGGGGGCTTTACACCGGGGAGCTGTTTTTT	CASSGGLAGGLYTGELFF
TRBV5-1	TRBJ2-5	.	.	TGCGCCAGCAGCGGGGGAGGCAGTGAGACCCAGTACTTC	CASSGGGSETQYF
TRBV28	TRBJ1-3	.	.	TGTGCCAGCACCCCGGGGGGGCAGCTAGCGGGAAACACCATATATTTT	CASTPGGQLAGNTIYF
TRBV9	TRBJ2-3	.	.	TGTGCCAGCAGCGCCGCACAGGACCCCAGGGACACAGATACGCAGTATTTT	CASSAAQDPRDTDTQYF
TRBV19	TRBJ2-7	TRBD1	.	TGTGCCAGTAGTATAGGGACAGGGCCGGTCTACGAGCAGTACTTC	CASSIGTGPVYEQYF
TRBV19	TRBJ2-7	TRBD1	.	TGTGCCAGTAGTGTGGGACAGGGAATCGCCTACGAGCAGTACTTC	CASSVGQGIAYEQYF
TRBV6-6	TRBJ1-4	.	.	TGTGCCAGCAGCCTACAGGGATCAACTAATGAAAAACTGTTTTTT	CASSLQGSTNEKLFF
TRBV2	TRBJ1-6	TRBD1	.	TGTGCCAGCAGCAGGGGGAATTCACCCCTCCACTTT	CASSRGNSPLHF
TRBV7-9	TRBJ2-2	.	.	TGTGCCAGCAGCCGCCCCGGTGGAGGGGGCACCGGGGAGCTGTTTTTT	CASSRPGGGGTGELFF
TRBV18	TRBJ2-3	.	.	TGTGCCAGCTCACCACCAGGCGTGGTAGGGACAGATACGCAGTATTTT	CASSPPGVVGTDTQYF
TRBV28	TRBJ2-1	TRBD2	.	TGTGCCAGCAAAGTCCTCCGGCCGGGACTAGGTCATAATGAGCAGTTCTTC	CASKVLRPGLGHNEQFF
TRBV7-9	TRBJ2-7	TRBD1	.	TGTGCCAGCAGCCGACTGGGGACAGGGGGTTTCTCCTACGAGCAGTACTTC	CASSRLGTGGFSYEQYF
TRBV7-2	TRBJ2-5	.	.	TGTGCCAGCAGCTTAGGGGGGGTGTACCAAGAGACCCAGTACTTC	CASSLGGVYQETQYF
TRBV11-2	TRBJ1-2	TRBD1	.	TGTGCCAGCAGCACCCAGACAGGGGGCTTTTCTGGCTACACCTTC	CASSTQTGGFSGYTF
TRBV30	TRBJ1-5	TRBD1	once	TGTGCCTGGAGTGTACAGGGACAGGGGGTCCAGCCCCAGCATTTT	CAWSVQGQGVQPQHF
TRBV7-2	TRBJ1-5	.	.	TGTGCCAGCAGCTTAGTGCTCCAGGGTGGTCAGCCCCAGCATTTT	CASSLVLQGGQPQHF
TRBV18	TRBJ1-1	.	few	TGTGCCAGCTCACTGGACCAACTGAACACTGAAGCTTTCTTT	CASSLDQLNTEAFF
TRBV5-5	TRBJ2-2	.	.	TGTGCCAGCAGCCGACAACAGGGCCCTAACACCGGGGAGCTGTTTTTT	CASSRQQGPNTGELFF
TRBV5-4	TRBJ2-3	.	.	TGTGCCAGCAGCATGGGGGGGGGCCGAATGGATACGCAGTATTTT	CASSMGGGRMDTQYF
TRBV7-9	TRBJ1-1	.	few	TGTGCCAGCAGCGAGTACAGGGTGTACGACACTGAAGCTTTCTTT	CASSEYRVYDTEAFF
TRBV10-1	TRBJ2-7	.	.	TGCGCCAGCAGTGATAGTCGGGACAAGGCTTACTACGAGCAGTACTTC	CASSDSRDKAYYEQYF
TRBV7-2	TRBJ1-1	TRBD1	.	TGTGCCAGCAGCTTAAGACAGGGAACTATGAACACTGAAGCTTTCTTT	CASSLRQGTMNTEAFF
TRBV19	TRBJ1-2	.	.	TGTGCCAGTAGTACCCCAGACCCGGGGCGGAACTATGGCTACACCTTC	CASSTPDPGRNYGYTF
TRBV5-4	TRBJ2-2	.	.	TGTGCCAGCAGCTTGGTCGGCAGGGGGGACACCGGGGAGCTGTTTTTT	CASSLVGRGDTGELFF
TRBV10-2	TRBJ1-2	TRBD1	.	TGCGCCAGCAGTGAGCCGACAGGGGGCAGTTATGGCTACACCTTC	CASSEPTGGSYGYTF
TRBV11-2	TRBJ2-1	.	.	TGTGCCAGCAGCCGGAATCCCTACAATGAGCAGTTCTTC	CASSRNPYNEQFF
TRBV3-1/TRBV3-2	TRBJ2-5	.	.	TGTGCCAGCAGCCAGGTGGCGGGGTGGACGCGGGAGACCCAGTACTTC	CASSQVAGWTRETQYF
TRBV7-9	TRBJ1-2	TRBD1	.	TGTGCCAGCAGCTTAGCGGGACAGGCCTATGGCTACACCTTC	CASSLAGQAYGYTF
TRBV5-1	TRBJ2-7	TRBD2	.	TGCGCCAGCAGCTTGGAACCGGGGGGATCGCACGAGCAGTACTTC	CASSLEPGGSHEQYF
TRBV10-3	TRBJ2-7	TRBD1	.	TGTGCCTCCACAGGGGCGTCCCTCGAGCAGTACTTC	CASTGASLEQYF
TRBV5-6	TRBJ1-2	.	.	TGTGCCAGCAGCTTACGTACAGGGATCTATGGCTACACCTTC	CASSLRTGIYGYTF
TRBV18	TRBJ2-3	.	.	TGTGCCAGCTCACAGGACAGTGGAGAGGATACGCAGTATTTT	CASSQDSGEDTQYF
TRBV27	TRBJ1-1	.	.	TGTGCCAGCAAAGAGTACACCCGGATGAACACTGAAGCTTTCTTT	CASKEYTRMNTEAFF
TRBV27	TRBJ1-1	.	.	TGTGCCAGCAGTTTAACCCCCACGAACACTGAAGCTTTCTTT	CASSLTPTNTEAFF
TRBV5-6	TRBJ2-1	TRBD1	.	TGTGCCAGCAGAAGACAGGGAGAATTTTCCCGTGAGCAGTTCTTC	CASRRQGEFSREQFF
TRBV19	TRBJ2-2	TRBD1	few	TGTGCCAGTAGTATAGCGGGACAGGGGGCCGTCACCGGGGAGCTGTTTTTT	CASSIAGQGAVTGELFF
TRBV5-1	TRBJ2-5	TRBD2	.	TGCGCCAGCAGCTTGGGAGGCGGCGGACTAGCCTTCCAAGAGACCCAGTACTTC	CASSLGGGGLAFQETQYF
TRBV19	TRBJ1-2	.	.	TGTGCCGTCGGCCTAAACTATGGCTACACCTTC	CAVGLNYGYTF
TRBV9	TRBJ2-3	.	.	TGTGCCAGCAGCGTAGTGGCTAGCAATACGCAGTATTTT	CASSVVASNTQYF
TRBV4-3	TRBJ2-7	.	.	TGCGCCAGCAGCCAAGACGAGGGATCCTACGAGCAGTACTTC	CASSQDEGSYEQYF
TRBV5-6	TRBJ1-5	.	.	TGTGCCAGCAGCTGGGGGGGCCAGCCCCAGCATTTT	CASSWGGQPQHF
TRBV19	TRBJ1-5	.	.	TGTGCCAGTAGTATCAGGCTTCGGAGCAATCAGCCCCAGCATTTT	CASSIRLRSNQPQHF
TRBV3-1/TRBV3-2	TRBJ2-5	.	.	TGTGCCAGCAGCCAGAAACGAGAGACCCAGTACTTC	CASSQKRETQYF
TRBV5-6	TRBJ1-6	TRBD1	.	TGTGCCAGCAGCTTGGGGGACAGGGAGAATTCACCCCTCCACTTT	CASSLGDRENSPLHF
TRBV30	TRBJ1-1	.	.	TGTGCCTGGTCCGCGGGGGACACTGAAGCTTTCTTT	CAWSAGDTEAFF
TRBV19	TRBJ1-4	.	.	TGTGCCAGTAACCAGGACAGACCTGCAACTAATGAAAAACTGTTTTTT	CASNQDRPATNEKLFF
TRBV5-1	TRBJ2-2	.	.	TGCGCCAGCAAGGGCCCCGGGGAGCTGTTTTTT	CASKGPGELFF
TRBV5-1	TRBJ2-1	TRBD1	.	TGCGCCAGCAGGGAAGAGACAGGGGGACATGAGCAGTTCTTC	CASREETGGHEQFF